These 4 T cell receptor beta chains were sequenced from one sample in a study of cytomegalovirus exposure and HLA in healthy donors (dated by TCRdb to 2016 to 2017). Receptors were amplified or captured by the immunoSEQ multiplex PCR assay. The multiplex PCR relied on a mix of 60 forward primers for TCR Vbeta segments and 13 reverse primers for TCR Jbeta segments. TCRdb's version of the immuneACCESS table is confined to in-frame rearrangements and falls short of the full clone set. An unresolved V gene accounts for under half of the shortfall where checked; the remainder is of unknown origin. The sample profile shows 200,000 to 250,000 clones; 75% of them were found once. The biggest ten clones account for under 2% of the sample. Sequencing used PBMCs. Source of these receptors: a woman aged 25 to 39 in good health and CMV-seronegative.

V usage is TRBV6-1 and J usage is TRBJ1-2, with D tentatively TRBD1 (6 bases). CDR1 MNHNS and CDR2 SASEGT come from the germline V gene. The length of the CDR3 is 12 residues. The V and J ends lost 6 bases and 2 bases respectively, with 7 bases between them. For the CDR3, the DNA is TGTGCCAGCAGGGGGGCAAACTATGGCTACACCTTC. It codes for CASRGANYGYTF.

The chain links TRBV6-1 to TRBJ1-2, with TRBD1 matching 8 bases. CDR1 and CDR2 (germline): MNHNS, SASEGT. CDR3 length equals 14 residues. Germline trimming cut 6 bases from V and 4 bases from J; bases unmatched to any gene: 7. The DNA of the CDR3 is TGTGCCAGCAGGCTATCGGGACAGGCCTATGGCTACACCTTC. This sequence encodes CASRLSGQAYGYTF.

The chain uses TRBV5-5 and TRBJ1-6; D possibly corresponds to TRBD1 (5 bases). Germline values: CDR1 SGHKS, CDR2 YYEKEE (reference sequence). CDR3 length: 17 amino acids. The V gene lost 0 bases and the J gene lost 6 bases, with 16 bases spanning the gap. In nucleotides, the CDR3 is TGTGCCAGCAGCTTGGCCTCACCTCGACAGCCTAATTCACCCCTCCACTTT. It encodes CASSLASPRQPNSPLHF.

This clone came up a few times. The chain is built from TRBV27 and TRBJ1-2, with TRBD1 matching over 8 bases. J gave up 1 base and V 5 bases, and 6 bases lay outside the gene matches. This CDR3 is 15 amino acids long. Germline V gene data show CDR1 as MNHEY and CDR2 as SMNVEV (reference sequence). CDR3: CASSPRTGFNYGYTF. DNA of the CDR3: TGTGCCAGCAGTCCTAGGACAGGGTTTAACTATGGCTACACCTTC.